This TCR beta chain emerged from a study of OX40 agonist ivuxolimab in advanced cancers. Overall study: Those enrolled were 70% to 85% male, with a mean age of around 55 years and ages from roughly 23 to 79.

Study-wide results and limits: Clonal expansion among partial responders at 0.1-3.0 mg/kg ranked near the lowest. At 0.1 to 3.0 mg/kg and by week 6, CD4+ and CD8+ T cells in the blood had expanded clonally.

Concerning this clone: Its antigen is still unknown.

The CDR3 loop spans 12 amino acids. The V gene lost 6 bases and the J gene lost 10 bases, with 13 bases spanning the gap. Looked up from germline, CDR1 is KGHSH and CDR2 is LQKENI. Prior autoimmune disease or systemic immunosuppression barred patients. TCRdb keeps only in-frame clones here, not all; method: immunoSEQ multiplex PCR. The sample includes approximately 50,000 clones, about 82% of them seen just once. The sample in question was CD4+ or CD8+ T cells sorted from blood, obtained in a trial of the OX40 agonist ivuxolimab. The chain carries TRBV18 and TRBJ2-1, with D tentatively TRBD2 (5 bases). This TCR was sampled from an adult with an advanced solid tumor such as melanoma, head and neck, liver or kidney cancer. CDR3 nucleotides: TGTGCCAGCTCGCCGGAACCGGGGGAGCAGTTCTTC. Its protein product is CASSPEPGEQFF.